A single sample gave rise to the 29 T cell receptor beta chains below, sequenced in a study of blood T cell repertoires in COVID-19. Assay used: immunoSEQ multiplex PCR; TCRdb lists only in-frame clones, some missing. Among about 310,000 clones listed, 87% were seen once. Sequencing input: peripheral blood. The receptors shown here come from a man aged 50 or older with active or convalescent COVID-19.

The chain's CDR3 is CASSSVAGDGKTQYF. The CDR3 bases are TGTGCCAGCAGTTCAGTAGCGGGAGACGGGAAGACCCAGTACTTC. The rearrangement links TRBV2 to TRBJ2-5; the match to TRBD2 covers 9 bases. With 5 bases clipped from V and 6 bases from J, the junction kept 10 bases outside the gene matches. Germline V gene data show CDR1 as SNHLY and CDR2 as FYNNEI. The CDR3 sequence is 15 residues long.

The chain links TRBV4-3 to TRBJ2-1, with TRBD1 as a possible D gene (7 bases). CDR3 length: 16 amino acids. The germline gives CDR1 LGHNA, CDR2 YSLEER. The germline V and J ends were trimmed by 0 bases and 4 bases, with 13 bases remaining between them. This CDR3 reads CASSQDGGGLYNEQFF. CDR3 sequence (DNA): TGCGCCAGCAGCCAAGATGGAGGGGGCTTATACAATGAGCAGTTCTTC.

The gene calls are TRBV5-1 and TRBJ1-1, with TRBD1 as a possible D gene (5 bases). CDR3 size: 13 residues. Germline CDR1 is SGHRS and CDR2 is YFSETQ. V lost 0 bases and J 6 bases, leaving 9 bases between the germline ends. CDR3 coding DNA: TGCGCCAGCAGCTTGGACAGGACCCCTGAAGCTTTCTTT. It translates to CASSLDRTPEAFF. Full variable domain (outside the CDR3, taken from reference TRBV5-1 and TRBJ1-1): KAGVTQTPRYLIKTRGQQVTLSCSPISGHRSVSWYQQTPGQGLQFLFEYFSETQRNKGNFPGRFSGRQFSNSRSEMNVSTLELGDSALYLCASSLDRTPEAFFGQGTRLTVV.

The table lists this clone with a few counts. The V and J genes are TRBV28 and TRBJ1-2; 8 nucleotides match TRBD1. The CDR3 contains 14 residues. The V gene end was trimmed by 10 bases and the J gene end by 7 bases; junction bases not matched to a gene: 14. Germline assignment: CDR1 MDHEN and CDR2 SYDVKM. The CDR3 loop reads CAIQQRPTGGGYTF. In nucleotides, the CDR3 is TGTGCCATCCAACAGAGGCCTACAGGGGGTGGCTACACCTTC.

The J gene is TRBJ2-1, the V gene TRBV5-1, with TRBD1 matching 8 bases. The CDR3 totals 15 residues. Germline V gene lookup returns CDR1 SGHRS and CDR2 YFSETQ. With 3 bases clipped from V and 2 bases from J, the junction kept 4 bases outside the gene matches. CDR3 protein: CASSYRTGTYNEQFF. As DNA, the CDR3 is TGCGCCAGCAGCTACCGGACAGGGACCTACAATGAGCAGTTCTTC.

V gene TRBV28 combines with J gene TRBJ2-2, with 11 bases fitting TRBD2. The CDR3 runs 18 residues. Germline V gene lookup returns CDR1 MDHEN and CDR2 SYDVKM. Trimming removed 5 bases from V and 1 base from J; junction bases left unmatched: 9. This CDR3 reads CASSIYPGTSGNTGELFF. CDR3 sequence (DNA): TGTGCCAGCAGTATTTACCCCGGGACTAGCGGGAACACCGGGGAGCTGTTTTTT.

The CDR3 DNA sequence: TGTGCCAGCAGTCCCCAGGGGGCCGGGGGAAACACCATATATTTT. Amino acid sequence: CASSPQGAGGNTIYF. V gene TRBV27 combines with J gene TRBJ1-3, with 8 bases aligning to TRBD1. Germline-derived CDR1 and CDR2 are MNHEY and SMNVEV (reference sequence). The CDR3 has 15 amino acids. With V trimmed by 5 bases and J by 4 bases, 7 bases remained unmatched.

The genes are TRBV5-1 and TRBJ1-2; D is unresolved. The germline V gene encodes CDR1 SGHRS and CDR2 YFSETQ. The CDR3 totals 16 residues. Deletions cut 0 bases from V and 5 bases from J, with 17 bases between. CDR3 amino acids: CASSLEQPRSRYGYTF. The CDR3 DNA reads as TGCGCCAGCAGCTTGGAACAACCGAGGAGCCGTTATGGCTACACCTTC.

The CDR3 spells CAWSARKDRGLDQPQHF. The CDR3 bases are TGTGCCTGGAGTGCCCGAAAGGACAGGGGGCTCGATCAGCCCCAGCATTTT. The chain is built from TRBV30 and TRBJ1-5, with TRBD1 matching over 11 bases. The V gene's germline CDR1 is GTSNPN and CDR2 SVGIG (reference sequence). The V gene end was trimmed by 1 base and the J gene end by 5 bases; junction bases not matched to a gene: 10. This CDR3 is 17 amino acids long.

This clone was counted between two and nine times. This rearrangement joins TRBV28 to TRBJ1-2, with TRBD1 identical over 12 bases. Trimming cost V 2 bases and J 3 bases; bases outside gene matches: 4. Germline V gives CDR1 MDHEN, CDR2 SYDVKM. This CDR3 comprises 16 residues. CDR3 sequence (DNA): TGTGCCAGCAGTTTACGGGACAGGGGGCTTTACTATGGCTACACCTTC. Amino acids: CASSLRDRGLYYGYTF.

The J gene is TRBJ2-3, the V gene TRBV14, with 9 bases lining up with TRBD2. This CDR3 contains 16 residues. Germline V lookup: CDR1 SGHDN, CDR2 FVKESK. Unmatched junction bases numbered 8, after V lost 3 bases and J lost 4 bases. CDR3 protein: CASSQGTSSFADTQYF. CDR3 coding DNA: TGTGCCAGCAGCCAGGGGACTAGCAGTTTCGCAGATACGCAGTATTTT.

CDR3 loop: CASSYETGIAETQYF. The DNA for the CDR3 is TGTGCCAGCAGTTACGAAACGGGTATCGCAGAGACCCAGTACTTC. The chain carries TRBV5-4 and TRBJ2-5; the D is unclear. This CDR3 is 15 amino acids long. Trimming stripped 5 bases from V and 4 bases from J, with 18 bases between. Per the germline V gene, CDR1 is SGHNT and CDR2 is YYREEE (reference sequence).

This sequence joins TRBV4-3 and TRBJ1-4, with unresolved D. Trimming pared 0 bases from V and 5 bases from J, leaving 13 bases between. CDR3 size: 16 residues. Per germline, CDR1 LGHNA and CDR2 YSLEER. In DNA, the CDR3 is TGCGCCAGCAGCCAAGATTCCCGGTCAGGAAATGAAAAACTGTTTTTT. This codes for CASSQDSRSGNEKLFF.

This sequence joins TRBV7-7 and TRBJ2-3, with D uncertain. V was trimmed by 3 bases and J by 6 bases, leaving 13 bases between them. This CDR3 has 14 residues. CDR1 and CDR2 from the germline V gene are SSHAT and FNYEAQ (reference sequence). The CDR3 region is CASSLELGFDTQYF. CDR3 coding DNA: TGTGCCAGCAGCTTGGAGCTGGGTTTCGATACGCAGTATTTT.

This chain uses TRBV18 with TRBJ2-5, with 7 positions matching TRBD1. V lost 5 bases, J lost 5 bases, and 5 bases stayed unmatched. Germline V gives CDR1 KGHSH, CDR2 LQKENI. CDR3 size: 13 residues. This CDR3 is CASSSDRAETQYF. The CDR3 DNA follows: TGTGCCAGCTCATCCGACAGGGCGGAGACCCAGTACTTC. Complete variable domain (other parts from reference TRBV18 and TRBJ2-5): NAGVMQNPRHLVRRRGQEARLRCSPMKGHSHVYWYRQLPEEGLKFMVYLQKENIIDESGMPKERFSAEFPKEGPSILRIQQVVRGDSAAYFCASSSDRAETQYFGPGTRLLVL.

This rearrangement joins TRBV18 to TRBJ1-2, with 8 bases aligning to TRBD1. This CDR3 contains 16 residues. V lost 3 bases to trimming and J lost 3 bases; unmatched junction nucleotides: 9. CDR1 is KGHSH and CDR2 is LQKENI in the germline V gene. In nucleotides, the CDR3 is TGTGCCAGCTCACCCTCACAGGGGGATGGGTACTATGGCTACACCTTC. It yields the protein CASSPSQGDGYYGYTF. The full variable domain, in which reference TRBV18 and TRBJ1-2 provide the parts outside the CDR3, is NAGVMQNPRHLVRRRGQEARLRCSPMKGHSHVYWYRQLPEEGLKFMVYLQKENIIDESGMPKERFSAEFPKEGPSILRIQQVVRGDSAAYFCASSPSQGDGYYGYTFGSGTRLTVV.

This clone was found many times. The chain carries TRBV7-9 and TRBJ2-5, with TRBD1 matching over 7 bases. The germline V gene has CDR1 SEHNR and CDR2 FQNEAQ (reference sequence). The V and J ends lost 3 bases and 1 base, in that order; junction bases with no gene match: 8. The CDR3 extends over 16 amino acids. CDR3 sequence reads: CASSFGQVLTQETQYF. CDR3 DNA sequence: TGTGCCAGCAGCTTTGGACAGGTACTCACCCAAGAGACCCAGTACTTC. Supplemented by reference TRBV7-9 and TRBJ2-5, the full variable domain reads DTGVSQNPRHKITKRGQNVTFRCDPISEHNRLYWYRQTLGQGPEFLTYFQNEAQLEKSRLLSDRFSAERPKGSFSTLEIQRTEQGDSAMYLCASSFGQVLTQETQYFGPGTRLLVL.

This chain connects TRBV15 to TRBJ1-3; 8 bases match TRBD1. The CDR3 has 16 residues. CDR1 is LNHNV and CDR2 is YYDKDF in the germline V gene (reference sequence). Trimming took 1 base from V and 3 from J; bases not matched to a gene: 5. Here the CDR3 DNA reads TGTGCCACCAGCAGAGGACAGGGGATTAATGGAAACACCATATATTTT. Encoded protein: CATSRGQGINGNTIYF.

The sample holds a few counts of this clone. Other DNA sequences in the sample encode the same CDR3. The CDR3 loop is CASSLNRAGNTIYF. DNA of the CDR3: TGTGCCAGCAGTTTAAACAGGGCTGGAAACACCATATATTTT. V is TRBV2 and J is TRBJ1-3; tentatively, D is TRBD1 (6 bases). This CDR3 is 14 amino acids long. V lost 5 bases and J 2 bases, leaving 10 bases between the germline ends. Germline CDR1 is SNHLY and CDR2 is FYNNEI.

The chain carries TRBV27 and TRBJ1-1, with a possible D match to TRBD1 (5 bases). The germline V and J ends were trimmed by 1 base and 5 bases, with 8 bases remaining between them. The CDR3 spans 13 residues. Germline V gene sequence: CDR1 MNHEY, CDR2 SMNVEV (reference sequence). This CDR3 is CASSLFRETEAFF. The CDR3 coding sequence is TGTGCCAGCAGTTTATTCAGGGAAACTGAAGCTTTCTTT.

CDR3 sequence: CASRRTGSDTQYF. The DNA of the CDR3 is TGTGCCAGCAGAAGGACAGGGTCAGATACGCAGTATTTT. The V call is TRBV6-5, the J call TRBJ2-3; 8 positions match TRBD1. The trim removed 6 bases at V and 4 bases at J, leaving 3 bases unmatched. The germline CDR1 and CDR2 sequences are MNHEY and SVGAGI. The CDR3 runs 13 residues.

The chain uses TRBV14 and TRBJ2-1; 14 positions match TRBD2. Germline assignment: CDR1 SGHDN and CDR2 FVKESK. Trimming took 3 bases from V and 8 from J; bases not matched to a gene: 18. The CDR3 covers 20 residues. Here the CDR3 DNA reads TGTGCCAGCAGCCATGGCAGCGTGACTAGCGGGAGGGCCTTTAGCGATGAGCAGTTCTTC. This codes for CASSHGSVTSGRAFSDEQFF.

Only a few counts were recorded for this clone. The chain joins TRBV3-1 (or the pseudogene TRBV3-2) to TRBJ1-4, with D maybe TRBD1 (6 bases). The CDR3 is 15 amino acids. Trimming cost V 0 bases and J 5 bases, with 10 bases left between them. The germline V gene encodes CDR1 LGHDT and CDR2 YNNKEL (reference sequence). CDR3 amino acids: CASSQENRENEKLFF. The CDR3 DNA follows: TGTGCCAGCAGCCAAGAGAACAGGGAGAATGAAAAACTGTTTTTT.

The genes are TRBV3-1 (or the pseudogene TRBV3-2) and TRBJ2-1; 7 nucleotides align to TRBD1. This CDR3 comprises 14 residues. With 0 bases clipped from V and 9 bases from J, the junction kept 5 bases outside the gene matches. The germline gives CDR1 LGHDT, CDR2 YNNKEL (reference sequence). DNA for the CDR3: TGTGCCAGCAGCCAAGAACTGCAGGGGGTTGAGCAGTTCTTC. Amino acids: CASSQELQGVEQFF.

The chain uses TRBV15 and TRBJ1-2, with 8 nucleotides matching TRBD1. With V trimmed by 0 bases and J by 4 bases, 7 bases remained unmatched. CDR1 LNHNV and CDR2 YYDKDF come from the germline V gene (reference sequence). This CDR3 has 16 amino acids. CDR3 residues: CATSRDRATGGYGYTF. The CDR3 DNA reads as TGTGCCACCAGCAGAGACCGGGCTACAGGGGGCTATGGCTACACCTTC.

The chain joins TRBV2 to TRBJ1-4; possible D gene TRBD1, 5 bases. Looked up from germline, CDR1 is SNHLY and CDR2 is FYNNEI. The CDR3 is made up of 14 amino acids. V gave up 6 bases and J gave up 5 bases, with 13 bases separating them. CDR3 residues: CASRGDGQNEKLFF. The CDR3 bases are TGTGCCAGCAGAGGCGACGGACAAAATGAAAAACTGTTTTTT.

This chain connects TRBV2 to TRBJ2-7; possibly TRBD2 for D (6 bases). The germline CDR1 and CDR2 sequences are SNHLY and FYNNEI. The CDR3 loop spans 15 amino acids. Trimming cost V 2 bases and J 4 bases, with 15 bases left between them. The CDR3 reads CASSETWSGRYEQYF. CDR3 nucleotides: TGTGCCAGCAGTGAAACATGGAGCGGGCGTTACGAGCAGTACTTC. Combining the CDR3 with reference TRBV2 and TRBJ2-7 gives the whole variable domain EPEVTQTPSHQVTQMGQEVILRCVPISNHLYFYWYRQILGQKVEFLVSFYNNEISEKSEIFDDQFSVERPDGSNFTLKIRSTKLEDSAMYFCASSETWSGRYEQYFGPGTRLTVT.

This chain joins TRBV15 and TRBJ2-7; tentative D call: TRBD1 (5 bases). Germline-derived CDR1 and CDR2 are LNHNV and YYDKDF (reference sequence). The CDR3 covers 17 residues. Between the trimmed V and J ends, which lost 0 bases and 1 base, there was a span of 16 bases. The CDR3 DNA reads TGTGCCACCAGCAGAGATAAGGGCAGGGTTAGGTCCTACGAGCAGTACTTC. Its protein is CATSRDKGRVRSYEQYF.

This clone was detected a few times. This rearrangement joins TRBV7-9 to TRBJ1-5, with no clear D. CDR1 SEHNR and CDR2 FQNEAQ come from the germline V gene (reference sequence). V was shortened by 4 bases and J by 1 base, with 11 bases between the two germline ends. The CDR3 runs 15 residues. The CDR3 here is CASSSNIGSNQPQHF. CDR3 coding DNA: TGTGCCAGCAGCTCTAACATCGGGAGCAATCAGCCCCAGCATTTT.